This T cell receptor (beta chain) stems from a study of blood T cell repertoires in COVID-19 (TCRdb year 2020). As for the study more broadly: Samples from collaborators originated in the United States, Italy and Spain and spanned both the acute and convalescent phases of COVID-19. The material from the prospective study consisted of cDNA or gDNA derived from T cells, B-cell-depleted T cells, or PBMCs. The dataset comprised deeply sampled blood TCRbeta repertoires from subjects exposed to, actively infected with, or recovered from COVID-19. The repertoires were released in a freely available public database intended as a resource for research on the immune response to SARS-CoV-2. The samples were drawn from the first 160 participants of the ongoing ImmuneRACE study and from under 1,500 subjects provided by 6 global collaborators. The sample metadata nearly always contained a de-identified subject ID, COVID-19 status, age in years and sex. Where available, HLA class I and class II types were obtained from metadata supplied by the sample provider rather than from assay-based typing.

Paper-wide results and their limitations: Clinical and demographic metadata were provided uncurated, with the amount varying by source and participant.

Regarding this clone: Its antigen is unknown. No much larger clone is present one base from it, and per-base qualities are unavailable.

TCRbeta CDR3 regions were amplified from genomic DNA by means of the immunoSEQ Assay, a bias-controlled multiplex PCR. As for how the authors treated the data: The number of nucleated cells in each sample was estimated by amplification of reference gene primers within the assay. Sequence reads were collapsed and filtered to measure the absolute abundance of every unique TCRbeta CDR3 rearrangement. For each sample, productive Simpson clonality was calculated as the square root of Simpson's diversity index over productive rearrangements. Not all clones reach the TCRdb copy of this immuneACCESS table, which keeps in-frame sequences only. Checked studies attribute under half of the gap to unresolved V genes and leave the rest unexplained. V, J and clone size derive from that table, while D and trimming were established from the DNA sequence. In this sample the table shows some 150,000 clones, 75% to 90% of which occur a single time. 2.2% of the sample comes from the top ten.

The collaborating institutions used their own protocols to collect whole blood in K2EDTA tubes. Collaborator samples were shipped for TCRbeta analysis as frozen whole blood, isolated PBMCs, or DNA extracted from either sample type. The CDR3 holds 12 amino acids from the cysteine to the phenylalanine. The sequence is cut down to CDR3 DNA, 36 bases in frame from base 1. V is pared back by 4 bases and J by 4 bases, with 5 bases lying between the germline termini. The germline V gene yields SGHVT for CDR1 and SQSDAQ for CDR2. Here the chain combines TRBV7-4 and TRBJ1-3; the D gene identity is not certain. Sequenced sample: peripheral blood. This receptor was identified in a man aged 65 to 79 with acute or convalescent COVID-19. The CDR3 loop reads CASSSQGNTIYF. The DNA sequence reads TGTGCCAGCAGCTCCCAGGGAAACACCATATATTTT.